This T cell receptor (beta chain) comes out of a study of CD8+ T cells in alopecia areata. Investigators isolated RNA and reverse transcribed it into cDNA to act as the sequencing template. Assay: immunoSEQ multiplex PCR; the TCRdb copy retains only in-frame clones and omits some. The sample lists 90,000 to 100,000 clones; about 58% were seen once. Treatment denoted: oral pan-JAK inhibitor, 5-10 mg twice daily. This TCR came from a human donor with alopecia areata. Here the sequenced sample was CD8+ T cells sorted from blood, taken at week 4, from a patient treated with tofacitinib.

CDR3 coding DNA: TGTGCCAGCAGCTCCGGACCCACTGAAGCTTTCTTT. It specifies CASSSGPTEAFF. The rearrangement links TRBV7-9 to TRBJ1-1; no reliable D call. This CDR3 region has 12 residues. The V end lost 4 bases, the J end lost 4 bases, and 7 bases lay between the germline ends. Germline V gene data show CDR1 as SEHNR and CDR2 as FQNEAQ (reference sequence).